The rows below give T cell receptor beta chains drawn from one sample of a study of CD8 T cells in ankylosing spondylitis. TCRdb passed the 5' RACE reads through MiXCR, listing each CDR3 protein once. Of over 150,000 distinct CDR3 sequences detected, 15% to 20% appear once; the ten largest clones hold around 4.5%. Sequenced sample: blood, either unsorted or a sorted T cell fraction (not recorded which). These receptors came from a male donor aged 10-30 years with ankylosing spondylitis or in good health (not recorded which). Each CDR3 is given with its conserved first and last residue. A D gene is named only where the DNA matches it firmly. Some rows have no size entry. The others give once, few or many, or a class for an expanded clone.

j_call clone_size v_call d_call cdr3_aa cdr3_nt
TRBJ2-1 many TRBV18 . CASSPTGTGVEQFF TGTGCCAGCTCACCAACCGGGACCGGGGTTGAGCAGTTCTTC
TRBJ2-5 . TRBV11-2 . CASSRRDFQETQYF TGTGCCAGCAGCCGCCGGGACTTCCAAGAGACCCAGTACTTC
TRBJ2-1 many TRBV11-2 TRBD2 CASSFTSGGVEFF TGTGCCAGCAGCTTTACTAGCGGGGGGGTGGAGTTCTTC
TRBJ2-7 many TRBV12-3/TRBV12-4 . CASSLAPPRGEQYF TGTGCCAGCAGTTTAGCCCCCCCGCGGGGCGAGCAGTACTTC
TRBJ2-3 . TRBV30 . CACRGEGGNTDTQYF TGTGCCTGCCGCGGAGAGGGGGGGAACACAGATACGCAGTATTTT
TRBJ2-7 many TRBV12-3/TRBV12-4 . CASSLSQGRGEQYF TGTGCCAGCAGTTTGAGTCAGGGTCGGGGCGAGCAGTACTTC
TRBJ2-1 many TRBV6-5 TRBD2 CASSSPGLAGVGSYNEQFF TGTGCCAGCAGTTCCCCGGGACTAGCGGGAGTTGGCTCCTACAATGAGCAGTTCTTC
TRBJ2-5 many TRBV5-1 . CASSLDRLLGETQYF TGCGCCAGCAGCTTGGACCGGCTCCTCGGGGAGACCCAGTACTTC
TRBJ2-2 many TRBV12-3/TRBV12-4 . CASRSGTGATGELFF TGTGCCAGCCGGTCCGGGACTGGTGCCACCGGGGAGCTGTTTTTT
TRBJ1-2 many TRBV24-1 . CATSDTGQPLDGYTF TGTGCCACCAGTGACACGGGACAACCTTTGGATGGCTACACCTTC
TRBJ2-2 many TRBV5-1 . CASSLTLNTGELFF TGCGCCAGCAGCTTGACCCTGAACACCGGGGAGCTGTTTTTT
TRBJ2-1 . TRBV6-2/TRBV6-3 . CASSYVGADDEQFF TGTGCCAGCAGTTACGTCGGGGCCGACGATGAGCAGTTCTTC
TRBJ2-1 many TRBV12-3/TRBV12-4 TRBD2 CASSPPGLAGYNEQFF TGTGCCAGCAGTCCCCCGGGACTAGCGGGCTACAATGAGCAGTTCTTC
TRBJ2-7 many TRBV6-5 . CASSDGSTYEQYF TGTGCCAGCAGCGATGGGAGTACGTACGAGCAGTACTTC
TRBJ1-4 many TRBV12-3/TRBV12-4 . CASSLGAGAGEKLFF TGTGCCAGCAGCTTGGGCGCAGGGGCGGGGGAAAAACTGTTTTTT
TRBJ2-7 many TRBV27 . CASSLASRGREGYEQYF TGTGCCAGCAGTTTAGCGAGTAGGGGGAGAGAAGGCTACGAGCAGTACTTC
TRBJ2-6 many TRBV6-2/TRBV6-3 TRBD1 CASTQRGPGANVLTF TGTGCCAGCACCCAGAGGGGGCCTGGGGCCAACGTCCTGACTTTC
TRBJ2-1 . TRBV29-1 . CSVLLVNEQFF TGCAGCGTCCTCCTAGTTAATGAGCAGTTCTTC